This entry concerns a single TCR beta chain. Its specificity is unknown. Other DNA sequences of this sample code for an identical CDR3. These data originate in a study of cytomegalovirus exposure and HLA in healthy donors. Study-level findings and limits: Earlier analysis looked at TCR beta V segments, and most were productive about 90% or about 30% of the time.

PCR was performed using 60 Vbeta and 13 Jbeta primers. Profiled with immunoSEQ multiplex PCR; TCRdb holds only in-frame clones, not every one. This table has 150,000 to 200,000 clones, around 75% appearing once. The germline V gene encodes CDR1 WSHSY and CDR2 SAAADI. Trimming removed 6 bases from V and 0 bases from J; junction bases left unmatched: 9. The CDR3 extends over 17 amino acids. The source material was PBMCs. The chain links TRBV10-2 to TRBJ1-5, with TRBD1 matching 9 bases. The source is a woman between 50 and 59 years old in good health and CMV-seropositive. In nucleotides, the CDR3 is TGCGCCAGCAGGGAGGACAGGGGAGTAAATAGCAATCAGCCCCAGCATTTT. Its translation: CASREDRGVNSNQPQHF.